These 23 T cell receptor beta chains were all obtained from the same sample, sequenced in a study of CD8+CD57+ T cells in acquired aplastic anemia. TCR beta VDJ and CDR3 were profiled, and genomic DNA was the template. TCRdb analysed the reads with MiXCR anew, one entry per CDR3 protein. This sample has more than 150,000 distinct CDR3 sequences, with less than 60% found just once. An expansion of CD8+CD57+ cells by flow cytometry had been shown in patients chosen for sequencing. Sample: sorted CD4+, CD8+, or CD8+CD57+ T cells (not recorded which) from PBMCs. Receptors originate from a human donor with aplastic anemia.

This clonotype was seen more than once but under ten times. The V call is TRBV6-2 or TRBV6-3, the J call TRBJ2-7; D tentatively fits TRBD1 or TRBD2 (6 bases each). The germline V gene has CDR1 MNHEY and CDR2 SVGEGT. V shed 0 bases and J shed 3 bases, with 21 bases lying between them. The CDR3 consists of 18 residues. The CDR3 DNA reads as TGTGCCAGCAGTTACTCGACCCGGCGCACCGGGGGCTACTACGAGCAGTACTTC. Its protein product is CASSYSTRRTGGYYEQYF.

The chain joins TRBV12-3 or TRBV12-4 to TRBJ1-2; the match to TRBD1 covers 7 bases. The CDR3 length is 13 residues. Trimming at V came to 6 bases and at J to 4 bases, leaving 5 bases not matched to a gene. CDR3 loop: CASSHRDSYGYTF. The DNA for the CDR3 is TGTGCCAGCAGCCACCGGGACAGCTATGGCTACACCTTC.

This clonotype was found many times. The V gene is TRBV2, the J gene TRBJ2-3; possible D gene TRBD2, 6 bases. This CDR3 is 15 amino acids long. CDR1 is SNHLY, CDR2 FYNNEI, per germline. The V end was cut by 6 bases, the J end by 1 base, with 14 bases between. The DNA for the CDR3 is TGTGCCAGCAGCCCCGGGGGTGTGGGCACAGATACGCAGTATTTT. The encoded protein is CASSPGGVGTDTQYF.

V and J are TRBV10-3 and TRBJ1-1; D is possibly TRBD1 (6 bases). This CDR3 is 14 amino acids long. The V end was cut by 6 bases, the J end by 0 bases, with 11 bases between. Looked up from germline, CDR1 is ENHRY and CDR2 is SYGVKD. In DNA form, the CDR3 reads TGTGCCATCAGAGCAGGGGCGTTGAACACTGAAGCTTTCTTT. Translated, it gives CAIRAGALNTEAFF.

This chain joins TRBV7-8 and TRBJ1-1; D may be TRBD1 (5 bases). V was clipped by 4 bases and J by 3 bases, with 9 bases between them. Germline loops: CDR1 SGHVS, CDR2 FQNEAQ. CDR3 size: 13 residues. This chain's CDR3 is CASSSGQYTEAFF. The CDR3 bases are TGTGCCAGCAGCTCGGGGCAGTACACTGAAGCTTTCTTT.

This clonotype was seen at least ten times. The chain carries TRBV9 and TRBJ2-7; 9 bases match TRBD1. Looked up from germline, CDR1 is SGDLS and CDR2 is YYNGEE. After removal of 0 bases from V and 5 bases from J, the junction contained 9 bases not matched to a gene. The CDR3 contains 16 residues. CDR3 coding DNA: TGTGCCAGCAGCGTAGCAATCGGACAGGGGCTCAACGAGCAGTACTTC. Translated: CASSVAIGQGLNEQYF.

The rearrangement uses TRBV20-1 and TRBJ2-7; 9 bases line up with TRBD1. CDR3 length: 13 residues. The V and J ends lost 6 bases and 4 bases, in that order; junction bases with no gene match: 7. Per the germline V gene, CDR1 is DFQATT and CDR2 is SNEGSKA (reference sequence). CDR3 in amino acids: CSARGQGGYEQYF. Here the CDR3 DNA reads TGCAGTGCGCGGGGACAGGGAGGGTACGAGCAGTACTTC.

For this clonotype: Possible read error: a much larger clone is one base away. J is TRBJ2-1 and V is TRBV4-3; D not certain. CDR3 length equals 13 residues. The germline gives CDR1 LGHNA, CDR2 YSLEER. The CDR3 region has the DNA TGCGCCAGCGGCCAAGCACTCGTCCGGGAGCAGTTCTTC. Translation gives CASGQALVREQFF.

Worth noting for this clonotype: At one boundary the junction diverges from the germline segment, which might be a read error. This sequence joins TRBV7-2 and TRBJ2-2; a possible D gene is TRBD1 (6 bases). There are 14 residues in the CDR3. From germline, CDR1 is SGHTA and CDR2 FQGNSA. CDR3 region: CASSRPRDTGELVF. The CDR3 DNA reads TGTGCCAGCAGCCGCCCAAGGGACACCGGGGAGCTGGTTTTT.

This clonotype was picked up many times. The chain employs TRBV19 and TRBJ2-7, with unresolved D. CDR1 and CDR2 from the germline V gene are LNHDA and SQIVND (reference sequence). The V end was cut by 7 bases, the J end by 2 bases, with 15 bases between. The CDR3 contains 14 residues. The CDR3 DNA follows: TGTGCCAGTACCCCGGATGGGGTTCCCTACGAGCAGTACTTC. Amino acids: CASTPDGVPYEQYF.

A word on this clonotype: It is likely a read error, because the conserved phenylalanine at the end of the CDR3 is missing. Because the CDR3's place on the DNA is in doubt, the DNA is left out and the CDR3 is given as listed by TCRdb. V is TRBV2 and J is TRBJ1-3; the listed D gene, TRBD1, was not tested against the DNA. Per the germline V gene, CDR1 is SNHLY and CDR2 is FYNNEI. The CDR3 is 11 amino acids long, termini counted. CDR3 sequence reads: CASSLRTGLFS.

The chain carries TRBV20-1 and TRBJ2-1; TRBD2 agrees at 10 bases. There are 15 residues in the CDR3. Trimming cost V 2 bases and J 4 bases; bases outside gene matches: 5. Germline V gene lookup returns CDR1 DFQATT and CDR2 SNEGSKA (reference sequence). CDR3 protein: CSARITSGEYNEQFF. As DNA, the CDR3 is TGCAGTGCTAGAATAACTAGCGGGGAGTACAATGAGCAGTTCTTC.

Of note for this clonotype: This could be a read error, since a much larger clone is one nucleotide away. V is TRBV5-1 and J is TRBJ2-7; tentative D call: TRBD1 (5 bases). Germline assignment: CDR1 SGHRS and CDR2 YFSETQ. The CDR3 contains 15 residues. The CDR3 loop is CASSFLQDPTYEQHF. The CDR3 region has the DNA TGCGCCAGCAGCTTTTTACAGGACCCCACCTACGAGCAGCACTTC.

Comment on this clonotype: The junction departs from the called germline gene at one end, perhaps through a read error. The genes are TRBV19 and TRBJ2-1; 7 bases match TRBD2. CDR3 length equals 16 residues. Germline lookup yields CDR1 LNHDA and CDR2 SQIVND (reference sequence). The CDR3 DNA sequence: TGTGCCAGTAGTTGGGCTAGCGGCCTCTCCTACAATGAGCAGCCCTTC. Its translation: CASSWASGLSYNEQPF.

This chain joins TRBV5-4 and TRBJ2-7, with D perhaps matching TRBD2 (5 bases). Trimming pared 5 bases from V and 1 base from J, leaving 10 bases between. This CDR3 has 13 residues. The V gene's germline CDR1 is SGHNT and CDR2 YYREEE (reference sequence). The CDR3 reads CASRQSGSYEQYF. The DNA for the CDR3 is TGTGCCAGCAGGCAGTCGGGGTCCTACGAGCAGTACTTC.

Notes on this clonotype: Sequence at one end of the junction differs from germline and may be a read error. This sequence joins TRBV25-1 and TRBJ2-6; TRBD1 is a possible D gene (5 bases). CDR1 and CDR2 from the germline V gene are MGHDK and SYGVNS. The CDR3 runs 16 residues. CDR3 DNA sequence: TGTGCCAGCAGTGACCTATCCGGCTCTGGGGCCAACGTCCCGACTTTC. This sequence encodes CASSDLSGSGANVPTF.

This clonotype was found many times. The gene calls are TRBV7-9 and TRBJ2-1, with a weak D call TRBD2 (6 bases). The CDR3 spans 17 residues. The germline V gene has CDR1 SEHNR and CDR2 FQNEAQ (reference sequence). The V gene lost 5 bases and the J gene lost 7 bases, with 24 bases spanning the gap. This chain's CDR3 is CASSNPGLPESMNEQFF. The CDR3 DNA sequence: TGTGCCAGCAGCAATCCGGGACTCCCTGAATCGATGAATGAGCAGTTCTTC.

A note on this clonotype: The junction shows a germline mismatch at one end, possibly a read error. This chain joins TRBV10-2 and TRBJ1-2; 9 nucleotides match TRBD1. The germline V gene encodes CDR1 WSHSY and CDR2 SAAADI. The CDR3 extends over 14 amino acids. Written as DNA, the CDR3 is TGCGCCAGCAGCTTCACAGGGGGCGGCTATGGCTACACCTTT. It is translated as CASSFTGGGYGYTF.

This clonotype showed up many times. The CDR3 spells CATTSGRVGEQFF. The CDR3 DNA is TGTGCCACTACTAGCGGGAGGGTTGGTGAGCAGTTCTTC. This sequence joins TRBV10-3 and TRBJ2-1; 13 positions match TRBD2. This CDR3 contains 13 residues. Germline CDR1 and CDR2: ENHRY and SYGVKD. V lost 10 bases, J lost 9 bases, and 6 bases stayed unmatched.

This chain joins TRBV20-1 and TRBJ1-5, with TRBD1 as a possible D gene (6 bases). Germline V gene sequence: CDR1 DFQATT, CDR2 SNEGSKA (reference sequence). CDR3 length: 15 amino acids. The V gene lost 5 bases and the J gene lost 2 bases, with 16 bases spanning the gap. The DNA of the CDR3 is TGCAGTGCTCATCGCGGGGGGGCGCGCAATCAGCCCCAGCATTTT. Protein product: CSAHRGGARNQPQHF.

This clonotype was seen repeatedly, ten times or more. The chain is built from TRBV30 and TRBJ2-5, with TRBD1 matching over 7 bases. Germline CDR1 and CDR2: GTSNPN and SVGIG (reference sequence). V lost 2 bases, J lost 5 bases, and 8 bases stayed unmatched. The CDR3 extends over 14 amino acids. CDR3 bases: TGTGCCTGGAGTCGGGGATCCAGGGGGGAGACCCAGTACTTC. Amino acids: CAWSRGSRGETQYF.

This clonotype was counted ten times or more. This sequence joins TRBV7-3 and TRBJ2-2; 8 nucleotides align to TRBD2. With 2 bases clipped from V and 3 bases from J, the junction kept 8 bases outside the gene matches. Per the germline V gene, CDR1 is SGHTA and CDR2 is FQGTGA. This CDR3 region has 17 residues. CDR3 region: CASSLVRAGEDTGELFF. The CDR3 DNA reads as TGTGCCAGCAGCTTAGTCCGAGCGGGAGAAGACACCGGGGAGCTGTTTTTT.

This clonotype was detected only once. This chain joins TRBV24-1 and TRBJ2-5; no clear D. The germline gives CDR1 KGHDR, CDR2 SFDVKD. CDR3 length equals 12 residues. V was shortened by 1 base and J by 11 bases, with 10 bases between the two germline ends. As DNA, the CDR3 is TGTGCCACCAGTGATTTAGCCGGAAAACAGTACTTC. Translated: CATSDLAGKQYF.